This is a list of T cell receptor beta chains from one sample in a study of T cell responses to AZD1222 COVID-19 vaccine. Assay used: immunoSEQ multiplex PCR; TCRdb lists only in-frame clones, some missing. Of under 200,000 clones in the sample, under 95% were seen once. This sample comprised peripheral blood, obtained on day 0 of AZD1222 vaccination. The receptors derive from an adult in good health. Each CDR3 is given with its conserved first and last residue. Each record gives: clone size, V gene, J gene, D gene, CDR3 protein, CDR3 DNA. A D gene is named only where the DNA matches it firmly. The listing skips clone size in some rows; elsewhere it reads once, few, many or a size class.

clone size: -; V gene: TRBV5-4; J gene: TRBJ1-6; D gene: -; CDR3 protein: CASSLAARSPLHF; CDR3 DNA: TGTGCCAGCAGCTTGGCGGCCAGGTCACCCCTCCACTTT
clone size: -; V gene: TRBV6-5; J gene: TRBJ1-1; D gene: TRBD1; CDR3 protein: CASSWTGGLNTEAFF; CDR3 DNA: TGTGCCAGCAGCTGGACAGGGGGGCTGAACACTGAAGCTTTCTTT
clone size: -; V gene: TRBV6-5; J gene: TRBJ1-4; D gene: TRBD1; CDR3 protein: CATRQGPNEKLFF; CDR3 DNA: TGTGCCACAAGACAGGGGCCTAATGAAAAACTGTTTTTT
clone size: -; V gene: TRBV7-8; J gene: TRBJ1-5; D gene: TRBD1; CDR3 protein: CASSLRTGEYQPQHF; CDR3 DNA: TGTGCCAGCAGCTTAAGGACAGGAGAATATCAGCCCCAGCATTTT
clone size: -; V gene: TRBV6-5; J gene: TRBJ1-3; D gene: -; CDR3 protein: CASGQGRNTIYF; CDR3 DNA: TGTGCCAGCGGGCAGGGGAGAAACACCATATATTTT
clone size: -; V gene: TRBV3-1/TRBV3-2; J gene: TRBJ2-1; D gene: -; CDR3 protein: CASSPSRTEIHNEQFF; CDR3 DNA: TGTGCCAGCAGTCCTTCCAGGACAGAGATCCACAATGAGCAGTTCTTC
clone size: -; V gene: TRBV20-1; J gene: TRBJ2-1; D gene: TRBD2; CDR3 protein: CSASLREGHDEQFF; CDR3 DNA: TGCAGTGCTAGTTTGCGGGAGGGCCATGATGAGCAGTTCTTC
clone size: -; V gene: TRBV7-2; J gene: TRBJ2-7; D gene: TRBD2; CDR3 protein: CASSFPGLAYEQYF; CDR3 DNA: TGTGCCAGCAGCTTCCCGGGACTAGCCTACGAGCAGTACTTC
clone size: -; V gene: TRBV6-5; J gene: TRBJ1-1; D gene: -; CDR3 protein: CASSYGGNTEAFF; CDR3 DNA: TGTGCCAGCAGTTATGGAGGGAACACTGAAGCTTTCTTT
clone size: -; V gene: TRBV5-6; J gene: TRBJ1-1; D gene: TRBD1; CDR3 protein: CASSGPGTGARNTEAFF; CDR3 DNA: TGTGCCAGCAGCGGTCCCGGGACAGGGGCCCGGAACACTGAAGCTTTCTTT
clone size: -; V gene: TRBV7-2; J gene: TRBJ2-3; D gene: TRBD2; CDR3 protein: CASSLAGTSLLTDTQYF; CDR3 DNA: TGTGCCAGCAGCTTAGCTGGGACTAGCCTACTCACAGATACGCAGTATTTT
clone size: -; V gene: TRBV9; J gene: TRBJ2-2; D gene: -; CDR3 protein: CASRGSLGPGELFF; CDR3 DNA: TGTGCCAGCAGGGGGTCCCTTGGACCCGGGGAGCTGTTTTTT
clone size: -; V gene: TRBV18; J gene: TRBJ2-5; D gene: -; CDR3 protein: CASSLGQEETQYF; CDR3 DNA: TGTGCCAGCTCCCTCGGACAAGAAGAGACCCAGTACTTC
clone size: -; V gene: TRBV4-1; J gene: TRBJ2-7; D gene: -; CDR3 protein: CASSQDQVKNYEQYF; CDR3 DNA: TGCGCCAGCAGCCAAGATCAGGTCAAGAACTACGAGCAGTACTTC
clone size: -; V gene: TRBV14; J gene: TRBJ2-7; D gene: -; CDR3 protein: CASSQSRVGVSYEQYF; CDR3 DNA: TGTGCCAGCAGCCAGAGCCGAGTCGGGGTCTCCTACGAGCAGTACTTC
clone size: once; V gene: TRBV2; J gene: TRBJ2-2; D gene: TRBD2; CDR3 protein: CASTLAGGTGELFF; CDR3 DNA: TGTGCCAGCACGCTAGCGGGAGGTACCGGGGAGCTGTTTTTT
clone size: -; V gene: TRBV5-1; J gene: TRBJ2-7; D gene: -; CDR3 protein: CASSLSTGSSYEQYF; CDR3 DNA: TGCGCCAGCAGCTTGTCGACAGGCAGCTCCTACGAGCAGTACTTC
clone size: -; V gene: TRBV19; J gene: TRBJ2-3; D gene: TRBD1; CDR3 protein: CASSLPTGVADTQYF; CDR3 DNA: TGTGCCAGTAGTTTGCCGACAGGGGTTGCAGATACGCAGTATTTT
clone size: -; V gene: TRBV5-1; J gene: TRBJ1-2; D gene: TRBD1; CDR3 protein: CASSTGQGIISNYGYTF; CDR3 DNA: TGCGCCAGCAGCACGGGACAGGGTATTATATCGAACTATGGCTACACCTTC
clone size: -; V gene: TRBV11-2; J gene: TRBJ2-3; D gene: -; CDR3 protein: CASRGPDTQYF; CDR3 DNA: TGTGCCAGCCGGGGCCCAGATACGCAGTATTTT
clone size: -; V gene: TRBV14; J gene: TRBJ2-6; D gene: -; CDR3 protein: CASSPSSGANVLTF; CDR3 DNA: TGTGCCAGCAGCCCCAGCTCTGGGGCCAACGTCCTGACTTTC
clone size: once; V gene: TRBV4-2; J gene: TRBJ1-5; D gene: TRBD1; CDR3 protein: CASSPMGTGGWTQPQHF; CDR3 DNA: TGTGCCAGCAGCCCAATGGGGACAGGGGGGTGGACTCAGCCCCAGCATTTT
clone size: -; V gene: TRBV18; J gene: TRBJ1-2; D gene: TRBD1; CDR3 protein: CASSADREVYGYTF; CDR3 DNA: TGTGCCAGCTCAGCGGACAGGGAGGTCTATGGCTACACCTTC
clone size: -; V gene: TRBV19; J gene: TRBJ1-1; D gene: -; CDR3 protein: CASSKRGVMNTEAFF; CDR3 DNA: TGTGCCAGTAGTAAAAGGGGGGTGATGAACACTGAAGCTTTCTTT
clone size: -; V gene: TRBV10-1; J gene: TRBJ2-3; D gene: -; CDR3 protein: CASSDPATDTQYF; CDR3 DNA: TGCGCCAGCAGCGACCCAGCGACAGATACGCAGTATTTT
clone size: -; V gene: TRBV19; J gene: TRBJ1-4; D gene: -; CDR3 protein: CASSKTFTNEKLFF; CDR3 DNA: TGTGCCAGTAGTAAGACTTTCACCAATGAAAAACTGTTTTTT
clone size: -; V gene: TRBV2; J gene: TRBJ1-1; D gene: TRBD1; CDR3 protein: CARLGQVNTEAFF; CDR3 DNA: TGTGCCAGGCTGGGACAGGTGAACACTGAAGCTTTCTTT
clone size: -; V gene: TRBV29-1; J gene: TRBJ2-2; D gene: -; CDR3 protein: CSVEYRDQGAGELFF; CDR3 DNA: TGCAGCGTGGAATACAGGGATCAAGGGGCCGGGGAGCTGTTTTTT
clone size: once; V gene: TRBV19; J gene: TRBJ2-1; D gene: TRBD2; CDR3 protein: CASSISGSANEQFF; CDR3 DNA: TGTGCCAGTAGTATAAGCGGGAGCGCCAATGAGCAGTTCTTC
clone size: -; V gene: TRBV18; J gene: TRBJ2-7; D gene: TRBD1; CDR3 protein: CASSPQGTVTYEQYF; CDR3 DNA: TGTGCCAGCTCACCACAAGGGACAGTAACCTACGAGCAGTACTTC
clone size: -; V gene: TRBV6-5; J gene: TRBJ2-1; D gene: -; CDR3 protein: CASSYARGNEQFF; CDR3 DNA: TGTGCCAGCAGTTACGCCCGTGGCAATGAGCAGTTCTTC
clone size: -; V gene: TRBV2; J gene: TRBJ2-1; D gene: -; CDR3 protein: CASSDRLAVLSNEQFF; CDR3 DNA: TGTGCCAGCAGTGACAGGCTAGCTGTATTGTCCAATGAGCAGTTCTTC
clone size: -; V gene: TRBV4-1; J gene: TRBJ2-2; D gene: -; CDR3 protein: CASSQVGGRNTGELFF; CDR3 DNA: TGCGCCAGCAGCCAAGTAGGGGGGCGGAACACCGGGGAGCTGTTTTTT
clone size: -; V gene: TRBV4-2; J gene: TRBJ2-1; D gene: TRBD1; CDR3 protein: CASSPQDRDHNEQFF; CDR3 DNA: TGTGCCAGCAGCCCCCAGGACAGGGACCACAATGAGCAGTTCTTC
clone size: -; V gene: TRBV19; J gene: TRBJ2-7; D gene: TRBD1; CDR3 protein: CASSPERGQGEYEQYF; CDR3 DNA: TGTGCCAGTAGTCCGGAAAGGGGACAGGGGGAGTACGAGCAGTACTTC
clone size: -; V gene: TRBV7-8; J gene: TRBJ2-1; D gene: -; CDR3 protein: CASSPTSDEQFF; CDR3 DNA: TGTGCCAGCAGCCCTACCTCGGATGAGCAGTTCTTC
clone size: -; V gene: TRBV27; J gene: TRBJ2-7; D gene: TRBD2; CDR3 protein: CASSSGLAGVSYEQYF; CDR3 DNA: TGTGCCAGCAGTTCGGGACTAGCGGGGGTATCCTACGAGCAGTACTTC
clone size: -; V gene: TRBV6-2/TRBV6-3; J gene: TRBJ1-2; D gene: TRBD1; CDR3 protein: CASSRPGQGVYGYTF; CDR3 DNA: TGTGCCAGCAGTCGCCCGGGACAGGGTGTCTATGGCTACACCTTC
clone size: -; V gene: TRBV10-2; J gene: TRBJ2-5; D gene: -; CDR3 protein: CASSGGELVPQETQYF; CDR3 DNA: TGCGCCAGCAGTGGAGGGGAACTAGTGCCCCAAGAGACCCAGTACTTC
clone size: -; V gene: TRBV9; J gene: TRBJ2-3; D gene: -; CDR3 protein: CASSRGGKASAATDTQYF; CDR3 DNA: TGTGCCAGCAGCCGTGGCGGGAAGGCTAGCGCTGCCACAGATACGCAGTATTTT
clone size: -; V gene: TRBV11-2; J gene: TRBJ2-7; D gene: TRBD1; CDR3 protein: CASSYSGTGGLLEQYF; CDR3 DNA: TGTGCCAGCAGCTACTCCGGGACAGGGGGCCTCCTCGAGCAGTACTTC
clone size: -; V gene: TRBV9; J gene: TRBJ1-6; D gene: -; CDR3 protein: CASSGEQGRHNSPLHF; CDR3 DNA: TGTGCCAGCAGCGGGGAACAGGGCAGGCATAATTCACCCCTCCACTTT
clone size: -; V gene: TRBV3-1/TRBV3-2; J gene: TRBJ2-1; D gene: -; CDR3 protein: CASSQDASVQFF; CDR3 DNA: TGTGCCAGCAGCCAAGACGCCTCGGTGCAGTTCTTC
clone size: -; V gene: TRBV19; J gene: TRBJ2-3; D gene: -; CDR3 protein: CASSIFGRDTQYF; CDR3 DNA: TGTGCCAGTAGTATCTTCGGCCGGGATACGCAGTATTTT
clone size: -; V gene: TRBV5-1; J gene: TRBJ2-5; D gene: -; CDR3 protein: CASSAESPRETQYF; CDR3 DNA: TGCGCCAGCAGCGCCGAGAGCCCCAGAGAGACCCAGTACTTC
clone size: -; V gene: TRBV10-3; J gene: TRBJ1-2; D gene: -; CDR3 protein: CAIERGGSNYGYTF; CDR3 DNA: TGTGCCATCGAAAGGGGGGGAAGCAACTATGGCTACACCTTC
clone size: -; V gene: TRBV5-1; J gene: TRBJ2-1; D gene: TRBD1; CDR3 protein: CASRYGQGNEQFF; CDR3 DNA: TGCGCCAGCCGCTATGGACAGGGCAATGAGCAGTTCTTC
clone size: -; V gene: TRBV27; J gene: TRBJ2-7; D gene: -; CDR3 protein: CASSLYGSEPTVSF; CDR3 DNA: TGTGCCAGCAGTTTATACGGGTCCGAACCGACTGTAAGCTTC